This T cell receptor beta chain was captured by sequencing in a study of radiotherapy plus CTLA-4 blockade in lung cancer. The study, taken as a whole, reports: Reportedly, early blood T cell clone dynamics best predicted response, with interferon-beta. Clones derived from tumor TCRs expanded in blood after radiotherapy plus ipilimumab.

In chemo-refractory metastatic non-small-cell lung cancer, patients got ipilimumab CTLA-4 blockade together with focal radiation. Here immunoSEQ multiplex PCR was the method, and the copy in TCRdb shows in-frame clones only, minus some. Among roughly 93,000 clones listed, 80% to 85% were seen once. As concerns this clone: Its cognate antigen is unknown.

The germline V gene encodes CDR1 GTSNPN and CDR2 SVGIG (reference sequence). The CDR3 is 13 residues long. With 6 bases clipped from V and 3 bases from J, the junction kept 5 bases outside the gene matches. The chain uses TRBV30 and TRBJ1-5; 7 bases fit TRBD1. Sequenced here: peripheral blood, sampled from a patient treated with radiotherapy plus ipilimumab. The TCR comes from a human donor with non-small cell lung cancer who had a partial response to radiotherapy plus ipilimumab. CDR3 bases: TGTGCCTGCGCGGGACAGACCAATCAGCCCCAGCATTTT. Translated: CACAGQTNQPQHF. Full variable domain (outside the CDR3, taken from reference TRBV30 and TRBJ1-5): SQTIHQWPATLVQPVGSPLSLECTVEGTSNPNLYWYRQAAGRGLQLLFYSVGIGQISSEVPQNLSASRPQDRQFILSSKKLLLSDSGFYLCACAGQTNQPQHFGDGTRLSIL.